Shown below are 16 T cell receptor beta chains from a single sample sequenced in a study of T cells after yellow fever vaccination. TCRdb ran MiXCR on the 5' RACE reads and lists one entry per CDR3 protein. The table records 230,000 or so distinct CDR3 sequences, around 6.7% of them present only once. This material consisted of CD4+ T cells sorted from PBMCs, taken on the day of the yellow fever booster vaccination. All receptors come from a man aged 25 to 40 who received the YFV17D yellow fever vaccine.

This clonotype was counted ten times or more. This chain connects TRBV20-1 to TRBJ2-1, with D perhaps TRBD1 (6 bases). Germline V lookup: CDR1 DFQATT, CDR2 SNEGSKA (reference sequence). This CDR3 contains 13 residues. V dropped 4 bases and J dropped 4 bases, with 11 bases sitting between them. DNA for the CDR3: TGCAGTGCTACCCGGGACACTTACAATGAGCAGTTCTTC. Amino acid sequence: CSATRDTYNEQFF.

The chain uses TRBV7-8 and TRBJ1-6; the match to TRBD1 covers 10 bases. V trimming: 5 bases; J trimming: 9 bases; junction bases outside the gene matches: 4. Germline loops: CDR1 SGHVS, CDR2 FQNEAQ. This CDR3 is 14 amino acids long. The CDR3 region has the DNA TGTGCCAGCAGCCCGGGGGACAGGGGTTCACCCCTCCACTTT. It translates to CASSPGDRGSPLHF.

DNA for the CDR3: TGTGCCAGCAGAAGACAGGACCAGGGGAGCAATCAGCCCCAGCATTTT. The encoded protein is CASRRQDQGSNQPQHF. This chain uses TRBV6-1 with TRBJ1-5; tentatively, D is TRBD1 (6 bases). The CDR3 runs 16 residues. Trimming left V 6 bases short and J 1 base short, with 16 bases between. CDR1 is MNHNS and CDR2 is SASEGT in the germline V gene.

The table lists this clonotype with many counts. The CDR3 region is CSSAFAADTQYF. The CDR3 nucleotides read TGCAGCTCTGCTTTTGCTGCAGATACGCAGTATTTT. The chain links TRBV29-1 to TRBJ2-3; D uncertain. V was cut by 8 bases and J by 4 bases, with 13 bases left in between. The CDR3 covers 12 residues. Germline CDR1 and CDR2: SQVTM and ANQGSEA.

The chain couples TRBV7-6 to TRBJ2-6, with 11 nucleotides matching TRBD2. Germline V gene data show CDR1 as SGHVS and CDR2 as FNYEAQ. The CDR3 runs to 19 residues. The ends lost 0 bases at V and 0 bases at J; junction bases unmatched: 4. For the CDR3, the DNA is TGTGCCAGCAGCTTAGCGACTAGCGGGGCTATCTCTGGGGCCAACGTCCTGACTTTC. Protein sequence: CASSLATSGAISGANVLTF.

This clonotype was found many times. The chain combines TRBV24-1 with TRBJ2-1; a weak D match, TRBD2 (6 bases). V lost 2 bases, J lost 4 bases, and 23 bases lay in between. Per the germline V gene, CDR1 is KGHDR and CDR2 is SFDVKD. This CDR3 region has 19 residues. The CDR3: CATSDSPVRRGYLYNEQFF. As DNA, the CDR3 is TGTGCCACCAGTGATTCCCCAGTCCGGCGGGGATACCTTTACAATGAGCAGTTCTTC.

This clonotype was counted ten times or more. This sequence joins TRBV5-1 and TRBJ2-5; D is unresolved. This CDR3 has 14 residues. Germline V gives CDR1 SGHRS, CDR2 YFSETQ. Trimming took off 3 bases at V and 0 bases at J, with 9 bases between the two ends. As DNA, the CDR3 is TGCGCCAGCAGCTCCGACGGGTACCAAGAGACCCAGTACTTC. Translating gives CASSSDGYQETQYF.

This clonotype was seen many times. The chain carries TRBV15 and TRBJ2-3; possibly TRBD1 for D (6 bases). Germline V gene sequence: CDR1 LNHNV, CDR2 YYDKDF (reference sequence). This CDR3 region has 13 residues. Trimming removed 7 bases at V and 1 base at J, with 9 bases between. CDR3 sequence (DNA): TGTGCCACCAACGCAGGGGGCACAGATACGCAGTATTTT. Its translation: CATNAGGTDTQYF.

This clonotype was seen at least ten times. The rearrangement links TRBV20-1 to TRBJ2-5; D remains ambiguous. From germline, CDR1 is DFQATT and CDR2 SNEGSKA (reference sequence). This CDR3 region has 13 residues. Trimming removed 6 bases from V and 5 bases from J, with 16 bases in between. CDR3 sequence: CSAPRLDDETQYF. As DNA, the CDR3 is TGCAGTGCCCCAAGGCTTGATGACGAGACCCAGTACTTC.

At least ten counts were recorded for this clonotype. The V and J genes are TRBV7-2 and TRBJ2-3; 13 bases align to TRBD2. CDR1 is SGHTA and CDR2 is FQGNSA in the germline V gene. The CDR3 has 16 amino acids. The junction had 5 bases not matched to a gene; V was cut back by 3 bases and J by 5 bases. The CDR3 DNA is TGTGCCAGCAGCTTGACTAGCGGGAGGACGATAGATACGCAGTATTTT. Protein product: CASSLTSGRTIDTQYF.

The genes are TRBV20-1 and TRBJ2-3; weak D call: TRBD2 (5 bases). The germline V gene has CDR1 DFQATT and CDR2 SNEGSKA (reference sequence). The CDR3 spans 16 residues. Trimming cost V 0 bases and J 2 bases, with 15 bases left between them. The DNA of the CDR3 is TGCAGTGCTAGAGATCATCAGCGGCCAATCACAGATACGCAGTATTTT. Its protein product is CSARDHQRPITDTQYF.

The chain joins TRBV5-1 to TRBJ2-1; 8 bases map to TRBD1. Trimming at V came to 5 bases and at J to 7 bases, leaving 8 bases not matched to a gene. This CDR3 has 14 residues. The germline V gene has CDR1 SGHRS and CDR2 YFSETQ. CDR3 DNA: TGCGCCAGCAGGCCCGGACAGGGAATGAATGAGCAGTTCTTC. Translated: CASRPGQGMNEQFF.

In this sample, this clonotype turned up many times. The chain has TRBV18 and TRBJ2-3, with TRBD2 as a possible D gene (6 bases). V dropped 5 bases and J dropped 3 bases, with 12 bases sitting between them. CDR3 length: 14 amino acids. Germline values: CDR1 KGHSH, CDR2 LQKENI. CDR3 in amino acids: CASSIRDWTDTQYF. DNA for the CDR3: TGTGCCAGCTCAATCCGGGACTGGACAGATACGCAGTATTTT.

This clonotype appeared a few times. The J gene is TRBJ2-7, the V gene TRBV7-2; D ambiguous. Trimming took 3 bases from V and 1 from J, leaving 10 bases between them. Per the germline V gene, CDR1 is SGHTA and CDR2 is FQGNSA. CDR3 length: 14 residues. For the CDR3, the DNA is TGTGCCAGCAGCTTGGACCCCTGGTCCTACGAGCAGTACTTC. Protein product: CASSLDPWSYEQYF.

The chain uses TRBV29-1 and TRBJ2-7; D unresolved. The CDR3 spans 12 residues. V dropped 4 bases and J dropped 0 bases, with 7 bases sitting between them. Looked up from germline, CDR1 is SQVTM and CDR2 is ANQGSEA. CDR3 amino acids: CSVVVSSYEQYF. In DNA form, the CDR3 reads TGCAGCGTTGTTGTAAGCTCCTACGAGCAGTACTTC.

This clonotype came up a few times. The chain uses TRBV5-1 and TRBJ2-2; 10 bases agree with TRBD1. J gave up 7 bases and V 5 bases, and 11 bases lay outside the gene matches. CDR3 length: 16 residues. CDR1 is SGHRS and CDR2 is YFSETQ in the germline V gene. The CDR3, as DNA: TGCGCCAGCAGTTCCTCCGGGACAGGGGTTCTCGGGGAGCTGTTTTTT. It is translated as CASSSSGTGVLGELFF.